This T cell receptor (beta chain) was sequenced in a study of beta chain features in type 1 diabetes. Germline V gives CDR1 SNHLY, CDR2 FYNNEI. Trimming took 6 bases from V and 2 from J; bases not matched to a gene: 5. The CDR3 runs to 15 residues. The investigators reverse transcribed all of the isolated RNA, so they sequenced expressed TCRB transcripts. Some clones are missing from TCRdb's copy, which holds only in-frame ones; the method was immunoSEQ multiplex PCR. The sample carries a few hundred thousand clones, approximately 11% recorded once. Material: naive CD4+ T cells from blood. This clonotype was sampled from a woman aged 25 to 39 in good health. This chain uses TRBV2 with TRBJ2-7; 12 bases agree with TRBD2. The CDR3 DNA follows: TGTGCCAGCAGCGCAGGACTAGCGGGAACCTACGAGCAGTACTTC. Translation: CASSAGLAGTYEQYF.